This record covers a single TCR beta chain. The antigen remains undetermined. This specimen belongs to a study of T cell responses to AZD1222 COVID-19 vaccine. Whole-study findings and limits: Spike as a whole was targeted by vaccine-associated CD4 TCRs, dominant at 160-218 and 743-854. Donors were mostly white British, more females; clonal diversity possibly underestimated. Among spike-specific TCRs, nearly half reportedly target unmutated variant regions. Rises in breadth and depth of Spike-specific TCRs came after two AZD1222 doses.

TCRdb's table, derived via immunoSEQ multiplex PCR, lists solely in-frame clones and lacks some. The sample has under 200,000 clones, about 87% seen once. CDR1 is MNHEY, CDR2 SVGAGI, per germline. The CDR3 is 15 amino acids. V was shortened by 0 bases and J by 4 bases, with 13 bases between the two germline ends. The sample in question was peripheral blood, obtained on day 0 of MenACWY control vaccination. The source is an adult in good health. The chain joins TRBV6-5 to TRBJ2-7, with a weak D call TRBD2 (5 bases). The CDR3 DNA reads TGTGCCAGCAGTTACTCGAGGCGGGTAGGGTACGAGCAGTACTTC. The encoded protein is CASSYSRRVGYEQYF.